This TCR beta chain was recorded in a study of blood T cell repertoires in COVID-19. Study details: Both acute and convalescent COVID-19 samples were obtained from the United States, Italy and Spain. PBMCs, B-cell-depleted T cells, or T cells were the source of the cDNA or gDNA that made up the material.

CDR3 length equals 13 residues. Germline CDR1 and CDR2: SEHNR and FQNEAQ (reference sequence). V was clipped by 4 bases and J by 1 base, with 7 bases between them. Enrollment of patients from Seattle took place during active infection, with longitudinal follow-up. Original processing methods: Scientists estimated how many nucleated cells there were by amplifying reference gene primers. Assay: immunoSEQ multiplex PCR; the TCRdb copy retains only in-frame clones and omits some. The V and J calls and the clone size are those of that table, but D and trimming were determined from the DNA. The data show tens of thousands of clones, with 70% to 90% seen just once and roughly 2.5% held by the top ten.

Specimen: peripheral blood. This TCR was recovered from a man over 45 with COVID-19, enrolled during active disease. The chain combines TRBV7-9 with TRBJ1-1; tentatively, D is TRBD1 (5 bases). CDR3 sequence: CASSYGQNTEAFF. The DNA for the CDR3 is TGTGCCAGCAGCTACGGACAGAACACTGAAGCTTTCTTT.